This T cell receptor (beta chain) is from a study of blood T cell repertoires in COVID-19. Looking at the study overall: In each case, the material was cDNA or gDNA derived from T cells, B-cell-depleted T cells, or PBMCs.

Germline values: CDR1 LGHDT, CDR2 YNNKEL (reference sequence). The CDR3 extends over 13 amino acids. The J segment lost 12 bases and the V segment lost 4 bases, leaving 10 bases of the junction unmatched. Assay: immunoSEQ multiplex PCR; the TCRdb copy retains only in-frame clones and omits some. The profile shows fewer than 250,000 clones, roughly 84% of them singletons. The chain links TRBV3-1 (or the pseudogene TRBV3-2) to TRBJ2-7; TRBD1 matches at 9 bases. The source of this sequence is a woman older than 75 with COVID-19, enrolled during active disease. Input material: peripheral blood. This chain's CDR3 is CASSPDRGSIRYF. CDR3 DNA: TGTGCCAGCAGCCCTGACAGGGGGTCGATTCGGTACTTC.